This T cell receptor beta chain was retrieved from a study of blood T cell repertoires in COVID-19. The V gene lost 6 bases and the J gene lost 3 bases, with 23 bases spanning the gap. Germline assignment: CDR1 SQVTM and CDR2 ANQGSEA. This CDR3 contains 16 residues. Living in roughly 23 US areas, the participants were between roughly 18 and 89 years of age. In assigning cohorts, the study relied on participant-reported clinical history. Libraries were prepared by immunoSEQ multiplex PCR; TCRdb keeps only in-frame clonotypes and omits some of them. The table includes approximately 380,000 clones, 88% detected once.

The V gene is TRBV29-1, the J gene TRBJ1-1; no firm D call. The TCR comes from a woman between 18 and 30 years old who had recovered from COVID-19. Sequences were obtained from PBMCs or T cells enriched from blood (not recorded which). The CDR3 region is CSVSLKASWRDTEAFF. DNA for the CDR3: TGCAGCGTGAGTCTTAAGGCGAGCTGGAGGGACACTGAAGCTTTCTTT.